The clone carrying this T cell receptor (beta chain) was detected ten times or more. This entry comes from a study of blood T cell repertoires in COVID-19. Study-wide context: The origin of the acute and convalescent COVID-19 samples was the United States, Italy and Spain. The cDNA or gDNA used as material had been derived from T cells, B-cell-depleted T cells, or PBMCs.

Per the original data handling: Estimation of nucleated cell counts was performed using reference gene primer amplification. Measured with immunoSEQ multiplex PCR; TCRdb has only the in-frame clones, and not every one. The V and J calls and clone size were taken over from that table, and D and trimming were inferred from the DNA. The table has 150,000 to 200,000 clones, approximately 86% seen once. The specimen sequenced was peripheral blood. This TCR was recovered from a woman aged 80 or over with acute or convalescent COVID-19.

CDR3 in DNA: TGTGCCAGCAGCTCGCCGTCCCGGCCAGGGCCCCGCAATGAGCAGTTCTTC. This codes for CASSSPSRPGPRNEQFF. V gene TRBV7-8 combines with J gene TRBJ2-1; D possibly corresponds to TRBD1 (5 bases). Germline V gives CDR1 SGHVS, CDR2 FQNEAQ. The germline V and J ends were trimmed by 4 bases and 6 bases, with 22 bases remaining between them. This CDR3 has 17 amino acids.